This TCR beta chain was captured in a study of OX40 agonist ivuxolimab in advanced cancers. Whole-study context: Patients were dosed intravenously with ivuxolimab at 0.01 to 10 mg/kg every 2 weeks.

Sequencing was performed with immunoSEQ multiplex PCR; in TCRdb, only in-frame clones are kept and a portion is missing. The sample includes under 95,000 clones, about 93% of them seen just once. The sequence came from an adult with an advanced solid tumor such as melanoma, head and neck, liver or kidney cancer. Source: CD4+ or CD8+ T cells sorted from blood, taken in a trial of the OX40 agonist ivuxolimab.

The CDR3 spells CASRDGTSYGYTF. As DNA, the CDR3 is TGTGCCAGTAGGGACGGGACAAGCTATGGCTACACCTTC. The chain uses TRBV9 and TRBJ1-2; D might be TRBD1 (6 bases). The CDR3 contains 13 residues. Per the germline V gene, CDR1 is SGDLS and CDR2 is YYNGEE. Trimming stripped 8 bases from V and 4 bases from J, with 15 bases between.